This is a list of T cell receptor beta chains from one sample in a study of blood T cell repertoires in COVID-19. Method: immunoSEQ multiplex PCR; TCRdb's copy keeps in-frame clones and lacks some. Altogether roughly 200,000 clones are present, 88% being singletons, with the ten largest covering over 1.5%. Sequenced input: peripheral blood. The receptors originated from a man between 65 and 85 years old with acute or convalescent COVID-19. Each CDR3 is given with its conserved first and last residue. The order of the fields is CDR3 protein, CDR3 DNA, clone size, V gene, D gene, J gene. A D gene is named only where the DNA matches it firmly. Size values are once, few and many counts, or a class for expanded clones, and some rows have none.

CDR3aa: CASSQDAGGTGYTF
CDR3nt: TGTGCCAGCAGCCAAGATGCAGGGGGAACGGGCTACACCTTC
abundance: many
v_gene: TRBV14
d_gene: TRBD1
j_gene: TRBJ1-2

CDR3aa: CASNAGEETQYF
CDR3nt: TGTGCCAGCAATGCGGGAGAAGAGACCCAGTACTTC
abundance: -
v_gene: TRBV6-6
d_gene: TRBD2
j_gene: TRBJ2-5

CDR3aa: CASSLGTGSYGYTF
CDR3nt: TGTGCCAGCAGCTTGGGGACAGGCTCATACGGCTACACCTTC
abundance: -
v_gene: TRBV5-6
d_gene: TRBD1
j_gene: TRBJ1-2

CDR3aa: CASRAQPRLDQPQHF
CDR3nt: TGTGCCAGCAGGGCCCAACCTAGGCTAGATCAGCCCCAGCATTTT
abundance: -
v_gene: TRBV6-5
d_gene: -
j_gene: TRBJ1-5

CDR3aa: CASSQEAENIQYF
CDR3nt: TGTGCCAGCAGCCAAGAGGCAGAAAACATTCAGTACTTC
abundance: -
v_gene: TRBV4-2
d_gene: -
j_gene: TRBJ2-4

CDR3aa: CASKTGPGNQPQHF
CDR3nt: TGTGCCAGTAAGACAGGGCCCGGCAATCAGCCCCAGCATTTT
abundance: -
v_gene: TRBV19
d_gene: TRBD1
j_gene: TRBJ1-5

CDR3aa: CASSQEWGLYF
CDR3nt: TGTGCCAGCAGCCAAGAGTGGGGACTTTACTTC
abundance: -
v_gene: TRBV3-1/TRBV3-2
d_gene: -
j_gene: TRBJ2-7

CDR3aa: CASSLETNEQFF
CDR3nt: TGCGCCAGCAGCTTGGAGACTAATGAGCAGTTCTTC
abundance: few
v_gene: TRBV5-1
d_gene: -
j_gene: TRBJ2-1

CDR3aa: CASSGGLAGGLDTQYF
CDR3nt: TGTGCCAGCAGCGGAGGACTAGCGGGAGGACTGGATACGCAGTATTTT
abundance: -
v_gene: TRBV9
d_gene: TRBD2
j_gene: TRBJ2-3

CDR3aa: CASIQHPWREGRSNEQYF
CDR3nt: TGTGCCAGCATCCAACACCCTTGGCGGGAGGGCCGGTCCAACGAGCAGTACTTC
abundance: -
v_gene: TRBV7-9
d_gene: TRBD2
j_gene: TRBJ2-7

CDR3aa: CASSGGERYNEQFF
CDR3nt: TGTGCCAGCAGTGGGGGGGAGAGGTACAATGAGCAGTTCTTC
abundance: -
v_gene: TRBV27
d_gene: TRBD2
j_gene: TRBJ2-1

CDR3aa: CASRGRGSNQPQHF
CDR3nt: TGTGCCAGCAGGGGCAGGGGTAGCAATCAGCCCCAGCATTTT
abundance: -
v_gene: TRBV6-5
d_gene: -
j_gene: TRBJ1-5

CDR3aa: CASSRDRGTEAFF
CDR3nt: TGCGCCAGCAGCCGAGACAGGGGGACTGAAGCTTTCTTT
abundance: -
v_gene: TRBV5-1
d_gene: TRBD1
j_gene: TRBJ1-1

CDR3aa: CASSLGLAGVGEQYF
CDR3nt: TGTGCCAGCAGCTTAGGACTAGCGGGAGTGGGCGAGCAGTACTTC
abundance: once
v_gene: TRBV11-2
d_gene: TRBD2
j_gene: TRBJ2-7

CDR3aa: CATAGTGNQPQHF
CDR3nt: TGTGCCACTGCCGGGACTGGCAATCAGCCCCAGCATTTT
abundance: -
v_gene: TRBV19
d_gene: -
j_gene: TRBJ1-5

CDR3aa: CASSQASTGTYGYTF
CDR3nt: TGTGCCAGCAGCCAAGCTTCGACAGGCACCTATGGCTACACCTTC
abundance: -
v_gene: TRBV3-1/TRBV3-2
d_gene: -
j_gene: TRBJ1-2

CDR3aa: CASSELSRADQETQYF
CDR3nt: TGTGCCAGCAGTGAATTAAGCAGGGCCGACCAAGAGACCCAGTACTTC
abundance: once
v_gene: TRBV6-1
d_gene: -
j_gene: TRBJ2-5

CDR3aa: CASRQQGAGNSPLHF
CDR3nt: TGTGCCAGCCGTCAACAGGGGGCGGGCAATTCACCCCTCCACTTT
abundance: once
v_gene: TRBV28
d_gene: TRBD1
j_gene: TRBJ1-6

CDR3aa: CASSRDRGRLGYTF
CDR3nt: TGTGCCAGCAGCCGGGACAGGGGGCGCCTTGGCTACACCTTC
abundance: once
v_gene: TRBV5-6
d_gene: TRBD1
j_gene: TRBJ1-2

CDR3aa: CASSLNQGAQPQHF
CDR3nt: TGTGCCAGCAGCTTAAACCAGGGGGCTCAGCCCCAGCATTTT
abundance: -
v_gene: TRBV7-2
d_gene: TRBD1
j_gene: TRBJ1-5

CDR3aa: CASSPRTSRAYEQYF
CDR3nt: TGTGCCAGCAGCCCAAGGACTAGCCGGGCCTACGAGCAGTACTTC
abundance: -
v_gene: TRBV6-5
d_gene: TRBD2
j_gene: TRBJ2-7

CDR3aa: CASSQDQGAKYEQYF
CDR3nt: TGCGCCAGCAGCCAAGATCAGGGGGCTAAGTACGAGCAGTACTTC
abundance: -
v_gene: TRBV4-1
d_gene: TRBD1
j_gene: TRBJ2-7

CDR3aa: CASGETGSGNTIYF
CDR3nt: TGTGCCAGCGGCGAGACAGGGTCTGGAAACACCATATATTTT
abundance: once
v_gene: TRBV5-6
d_gene: TRBD1
j_gene: TRBJ1-3

CDR3aa: CASSLAGALYGYTF
CDR3nt: TGTGCCAGCAGCTTAGCAGGGGCTCTCTATGGCTACACCTTC
abundance: -
v_gene: TRBV7-9
d_gene: -
j_gene: TRBJ1-2

CDR3aa: CASSSLAALIQETQYF
CDR3nt: TGTGCCAGCAGCTCATTAGCGGCCCTGATACAAGAGACCCAGTACTTC
abundance: -
v_gene: TRBV5-6
d_gene: -
j_gene: TRBJ2-5

CDR3aa: CASSLGTSGAGGTQYF
CDR3nt: TGTGCCAGCAGCTTAGGGACTAGCGGGGCGGGGGGGACCCAGTACTTC
abundance: once
v_gene: TRBV7-2
d_gene: TRBD2
j_gene: TRBJ2-5

CDR3aa: CAITSSYEQYF
CDR3nt: TGTGCCATCACTAGCTCCTACGAGCAGTACTTC
abundance: -
v_gene: TRBV10-3
d_gene: -
j_gene: TRBJ2-7

CDR3aa: CASSFLDSDYQETQYF
CDR3nt: TGCGCCAGCAGCTTTTTGGACTCAGATTACCAAGAGACCCAGTACTTC
abundance: -
v_gene: TRBV5-1
d_gene: -
j_gene: TRBJ2-5